Below are 26 T cell receptor beta chains sequenced from a single sample in a study of shared clonotypes between healthy human individuals. Clones were sequenced by immunoSEQ multiplex PCR, and TCRdb holds only the in-frame ones, with some missing. Here the sample spans some 1 million clones, about 77% being singletons. Source material: memory CD4+ T cells sorted from blood. The subset here: CD45RA-negative fraction. The receptors originated from a man aged 18 to 29 in good health.

This clone was observed a handful of times. The chain carries TRBV19 and TRBJ1-5, with a possible D match to TRBD1 (6 bases). Germline CDR1 is LNHDA and CDR2 is SQIVND (reference sequence). V was trimmed by 6 bases and J by 1 base, leaving 13 bases between them. This CDR3 is 15 amino acids long. The CDR3 DNA reads TGTGCCAGTAGCAGCGACAGGCGGAGCAATCAGCCCCAGCATTTT. This codes for CASSSDRRSNQPQHF.

In its sample, this clone was seen a few times. Other nucleotide sequences in the sample specify the same CDR3. The chain has TRBV5-1 and TRBJ2-1, with D perhaps TRBD1 (5 bases). The CDR3 runs to 13 residues. V was cut by 0 bases and J by 8 bases, with 9 bases left in between. The germline V gene has CDR1 SGHRS and CDR2 YFSETQ. The CDR3 sequence: CASSLGQGDEQFF. Here the CDR3 DNA reads TGCGCCAGCAGCTTGGGGCAGGGCGATGAGCAGTTCTTC.

J is TRBJ1-4 and V is TRBV6-1, with D perhaps matching TRBD1 (6 bases). CDR1 MNHNS and CDR2 SASEGT come from the germline V gene. Trimming left V 4 bases short and J 5 bases short, with 14 bases between. The CDR3 totals 15 residues. CDR3 DNA: TGTGCCAGCAGTGTATCACAGGGCGGAAATGAAAAACTGTTTTTT. Translating gives CASSVSQGGNEKLFF.

CDR3 sequence: CASSPRPEGAKNIQYF. CDR3 bases: TGTGCCAGTAGTCCTAGGCCGGAGGGGGCCAAAAACATTCAGTACTTC. The chain is built from TRBV19 and TRBJ2-4, with D possibly TRBD2 on 6 matching bases. With 5 bases removed from V and 1 base from J, the gap between germline ends came to 15 bases. Looked up from germline, CDR1 is LNHDA and CDR2 is SQIVND (reference sequence). CDR3 size: 16 residues.

V and J are TRBV15 and TRBJ1-2; D remains ambiguous. Germline loops: CDR1 LNHNV, CDR2 YYDKDF (reference sequence). CDR3 size: 13 residues. Trimming removed 0 bases from V and 4 bases from J, with 6 bases in between. This CDR3 is CATSRDRGYGYTF. The DNA for the CDR3 is TGTGCCACCAGCAGAGACCGGGGCTATGGCTACACCTTC.

This clone was seen only a few times. The chain couples TRBV10-2 to TRBJ1-1; no reliable D call. Germline V lookup: CDR1 WSHSY, CDR2 SAAADI. The CDR3 covers 13 residues. The ends were cut back, 7 bases at V and 3 bases at J, with 12 bases in the middle. The CDR3, as DNA: TGCGCCAGCACCCCCAGGAGGGACACTGAAGCTTTCTTT. Its protein product is CASTPRRDTEAFF.

The chain carries TRBV7-9 and TRBJ2-7, with TRBD1 matching over 8 bases. The CDR3 has 15 amino acids. In germline, CDR1 is SEHNR, CDR2 FQNEAQ (reference sequence). J gave up 0 bases and V 3 bases, and 4 bases lay outside the gene matches. The CDR3 loop is CASSLDRVLSYEQYF. CDR3 nucleotides: TGTGCCAGCAGCTTGGACAGGGTACTCTCCTACGAGCAGTACTTC.

This chain joins TRBV5-1 and TRBJ2-3; D remains unclear. The V gene lost 1 base and the J gene lost 0 bases, with 15 bases spanning the gap. Per germline, CDR1 SGHRS and CDR2 YFSETQ. The CDR3 length is 17 residues. Here the CDR3 reads CASSLTPAPTSTDTQYF. CDR3 nucleotides: TGCGCCAGCAGCTTGACGCCAGCCCCTACTAGCACAGATACGCAGTATTTT.

The chain combines TRBV9 with TRBJ2-1; 10 positions match TRBD2. Trimming at V came to 3 bases and at J to 8 bases, leaving 11 bases not matched to a gene. This CDR3 comprises 16 residues. Germline lookup yields CDR1 SGDLS and CDR2 YYNGEE. The CDR3 sequence is CASSALSSGSSHEQFF. CDR3 sequence (DNA): TGTGCCAGCAGCGCCCTCTCTAGCGGGAGTTCGCATGAGCAGTTCTTC.

This clone was detected once. The chain couples TRBV5-1 to TRBJ1-2; 7 bases are a match to TRBD1. Per germline, CDR1 SGHRS and CDR2 YFSETQ. The length of the CDR3 is 14 residues. V shed 6 bases, J shed 8 bases, and the junction held 13 bases outside the gene matches. The CDR3, as DNA: TGCGCCAGCACCATTGGGGCAGGGGGATTAGGCTACACCTTC. It yields the protein CASTIGAGGLGYTF.

The chain combines TRBV7-2 with TRBJ2-7; D possibly matches TRBD1 or TRBD2 (6 bases each). Trimming took 5 bases from V and 5 from J, leaving 25 bases between them. The CDR3 is made up of 17 amino acids. Germline V CDR1 and CDR2: SGHTA, FQGNSA. CDR3 coding DNA: TGTGCCAGCAGCCCTAGTGTTTGGGGGGCTGGCAGAAACGAGCAGTACTTC. It yields the protein CASSPSVWGAGRNEQYF.

The sample holds one count of this clone. This may arise from a read error, as a much more abundant clone is one base away. Other DNA sequences of this sample code for an identical CDR3. The CDR3 DNA follows: TGTGCCAGCAGCTTATCCCAGGACAATGAGCAGTTCTTC. It specifies CASSLSQDNEQFF. The chain couples TRBV7-3 to TRBJ2-1, with D unclear. CDR3 length: 13 amino acids. Germline V lookup: CDR1 SGHTA, CDR2 FQGTGA. V lost 2 bases, J lost 5 bases, and 7 bases lay in between.

There are a few counts of this clone. The chain is built from TRBV2 and TRBJ1-1; D ambiguous. V lost 4 bases, J lost 6 bases, and 15 bases lay in between. In germline, CDR1 is SNHLY, CDR2 FYNNEI. CDR3 size: 14 residues. CDR3 sequence (DNA): TGTGCCAGCAGTGGTAGGAGGGAAGGGTCTGAAGCTTTCTTT. The encoded protein is CASSGRREGSEAFF.

This chain connects TRBV7-2 to TRBJ2-3; D call uncertain. This CDR3 contains 13 residues. Germline CDR1 and CDR2: SGHTA and FQGNSA. V was shortened by 3 bases and J by 10 bases, with 14 bases between the two germline ends. CDR3 coding DNA: TGTGCCAGCAGCTTCTTCGCGCTCGAACCGCAGTATTTT. Residues: CASSFFALEPQYF.

This clone was counted a few times. The rearrangement joins TRBV5-1 to TRBJ1-1, with 8 bases that match TRBD1. The V gene's germline CDR1 is SGHRS and CDR2 YFSETQ. This CDR3 spans 17 amino acids. V shed 2 bases and J 2 bases; nucleotides not matched to a gene: 11. The CDR3 DNA reads TGCGCCAGCAGCTTAGGTGTTGCAGGGGGCCTAAACACTGAAGCTTTCTTT. This translates into CASSLGVAGGLNTEAFF.

CDR3 region: CASSDRDSNQPQHF. The CDR3 DNA reads as TGCGCCAGCAGTGACCGGGACAGTAATCAGCCCCAGCATTTT. V and J are TRBV10-2 and TRBJ1-5, with TRBD1 matching 7 bases. The trim removed 3 bases at V and 4 bases at J, leaving 3 bases unmatched. The CDR3 spans 14 residues. Germline assignment: CDR1 WSHSY and CDR2 SAAADI.

The chain joins TRBV6-1 to TRBJ2-7, with D possibly TRBD1 on 5 matching bases. Trimming cost V 4 bases and J 2 bases, with 12 bases left between them. The germline V gene has CDR1 MNHNS and CDR2 SASEGT. This CDR3 has 14 amino acids. The CDR3 coding sequence is TGTGCCAGCAGTGTGGGGCCTCCCCCCTACGAGCAGTACTTC. This gives the protein CASSVGPPPYEQYF.

The genes are TRBV4-3 and TRBJ1-1, with D maybe TRBD1 (6 bases). Trimming cost V 1 base and J 1 base, with 7 bases left between them. CDR1 and CDR2 from the germline V gene are LGHNA and YSLEER. The CDR3 is 14 residues long. In DNA form, the CDR3 reads TGCGCCAGCAGCCAAGCCAGGGGGAACACTGAAGCTTTCTTT. Its translation: CASSQARGNTEAFF.

The V and J genes are TRBV27 and TRBJ2-1; 9 bases match TRBD1. V shed 9 bases, J shed 7 bases, and the junction held 16 bases outside the gene matches. CDR1 is MNHEY, CDR2 SMNVEV, per germline (reference sequence). This CDR3 has 16 residues. This chain's CDR3 is CASGTRDRDMVNEQFF. The CDR3 DNA reads TGTGCCAGTGGAACCCGGGACAGGGATATGGTGAATGAGCAGTTCTTC.

To note about this clone: At one boundary the junction diverges from the germline segment, which might be a read error. The chain couples TRBV7-7 to TRBJ2-2, with D tentatively TRBD1 or TRBD2 (6 bases each). CDR1 is SSHAT, CDR2 FNYEAQ, per germline (reference sequence). The CDR3 is made up of 15 amino acids. The CDR3 DNA reads TGTGCTAGCAGGTCCGGAGGGGGGAACACCGGGGAGCTGTTTTTT. Its translation: CASRSGGGNTGELFF.

The V gene is TRBV7-2, the J gene TRBJ1-3, with a weak D call TRBD1 (6 bases). The CDR3 totals 15 residues. CDR1 SGHTA and CDR2 FQGNSA come from the germline V gene. V lost 4 bases, J lost 2 bases, and 12 bases lay in between. The chain's CDR3 is CASSSLQGTGNTIYF. CDR3 DNA sequence: TGTGCCAGCAGCTCCCTACAGGGTACTGGAAACACCATATATTTT. Combining the CDR3 with reference TRBV7-2 and TRBJ1-3 gives the whole variable domain GAGVSQSPSNKVTEKGKDVELRCDPISGHTALYWYRQSLGQGLEFLIYFQGNSAPDKSGLPSDRFSAERTGGSVSTLTIQRTQQEDSAVYLCASSSLQGTGNTIYFGEGSWLTVV.

This clone appeared a few times. The gene calls are TRBV5-1 and TRBJ2-5; 8 nucleotides match TRBD2. The CDR3 extends over 15 amino acids. Trimming removed 4 bases from V and 5 bases from J; junction bases left unmatched: 10. Germline CDR1 SGHRS, CDR2 YFSETQ. The CDR3 sequence: CASSPTFGGAETQYF. The CDR3 DNA reads as TGCGCCAGCAGCCCAACTTTCGGGGGGGCCGAGACCCAGTACTTC.

The chain is built from TRBV19 and TRBJ1-1, with D unresolved. This CDR3 is built from 14 residues. Trimming took off 4 bases at V and 2 bases at J, with 11 bases between the two ends. CDR1 is LNHDA, CDR2 SQIVND, per germline (reference sequence). The CDR3 DNA reads TGTGCCAGTAGTACCCAGACAATCAACACTGAAGCTTTCTTT. Its translation is CASSTQTINTEAFF.

This clone was counted once. The gene calls are TRBV6-1 and TRBJ2-7, with a tentative D call TRBD1 (5 bases). The CDR3 is 14 amino acids. Germline lookup yields CDR1 MNHNS and CDR2 SASEGT. With 6 bases removed from V and 3 bases from J, the gap between germline ends came to 15 bases. This CDR3 is CASSDGQGRYEQYF. The CDR3 bases are TGTGCCAGCAGCGACGGGCAGGGTCGCTACGAGCAGTACTTC.

This clone was counted a few times. The CDR3: CASSSSTSGRSSYNEQFF. CDR3 nucleotides: TGTGCCAGCAGCTCCTCGACTAGCGGGCGAAGCTCCTACAATGAGCAGTTCTTC. The chain is built from TRBV5-8 and TRBJ2-1; 10 bases match TRBD2. Germline V gene lookup returns CDR1 SGHTS and CDR2 YDEGEE. J was trimmed by 0 bases and V by 3 bases; bases with no gene match: 9. This CDR3 region has 18 residues.

The chain has TRBV4-1 and TRBJ1-6; TRBD1 matches at 7 bases. V was pared by 5 bases and J by 9 bases, with 10 bases of the junction left unmatched. Per germline, CDR1 MGHRA and CDR2 YSYEKL. This CDR3 region has 15 residues. Here the CDR3 reads CASSAGQEPPSPLHF. In DNA form, the CDR3 reads TGCGCCAGCAGCGCTGGACAGGAACCGCCTTCACCCCTCCACTTT.